The 25 T cell receptor beta chains below come from one sample, sequenced in a study of regulatory T cells in long-lasting Graves disease. In building TCR beta libraries, iRepertoire HTBI primers were used together with Arm-PCR of CDR3 regions. TCRdb re-called the multiplex PCR reads with MiXCR, one entry per CDR3 protein. Of around 460,000 distinct CDR3 sequences listed, about 22% were seen once; the top ten hold around 13%. Time point given: persistent/refractory GD, antithyroid drugs over 5 years with positive TRAb. Preparation of the TCR library used RNA extracted from PBMCs. The material was peripheral blood mononuclear cells (PBMCs), obtained when the disease was refractory, from a patient treated with antithyroid drugs. The receptors come from a female donor with Graves disease.

The chain is built from TRBV9 and TRBJ1-6, with 8 bases that match TRBD1. J lost 7 bases, V lost 3 bases, and 6 bases had no gene match. Germline CDR1 is SGDLS and CDR2 is YYNGEE. The CDR3 consists of 15 residues. The CDR3 DNA follows: TGTGCCAGCAGCGGCGGGACAGGCGTAAATTCACCCCTCCACTTT. This encodes CASSGGTGVNSPLHF.

Only a few counts were recorded for this clonotype. DNA for the CDR3: TGCAGTGCCATGGACAGGGTGGGCGACGAGCAGTACTTC. This encodes CSAMDRVGDEQYF. This chain joins TRBV20-1 and TRBJ2-7; 8 bases agree with TRBD1. Germline V CDR1 and CDR2: DFQATT, SNEGSKA (reference sequence). Trimming at V came to 6 bases and at J to 5 bases, leaving 9 bases not matched to a gene. The CDR3 is 13 amino acids.

This clonotype was seen only a few times. V usage is TRBV7-9 and J usage is TRBJ2-7, with 10 bases matching TRBD1. This CDR3 comprises 14 residues. The junction had 4 bases not matched to a gene; V was cut back by 5 bases and J by 3 bases. Germline V gives CDR1 SEHNR, CDR2 FQNEAQ (reference sequence). CDR3 coding DNA: TGTGCCAGCAGCCGGGACAGGGGCATCTACGAGCAGTACTTC. This codes for CASSRDRGIYEQYF.

The chain combines TRBV11-2 with TRBJ2-5; 11 bases line up with TRBD2. Per the germline V gene, CDR1 is SGHAT and CDR2 is FQNNGV. This CDR3 contains 15 residues. V gave up 6 bases and J gave up 5 bases; unmatched junction bases: 8. CDR3 coding DNA: TGTGCCAGCAGTCGTAGCGGGGGGGTCGTGGAGACCCAGTACTTC. Amino acid sequence: CASSRSGGVVETQYF.

This clonotype was recorded at least ten times. This chain's CDR3 is CASSLGRTETQYF. Written as DNA, the CDR3 is TGTGCCAGCAGCTTAGGGCGGACTGAGACCCAGTACTTC. The rearrangement joins TRBV11-1 to TRBJ2-5; possibly TRBD2 for D (5 bases). V lost 1 base to trimming and J lost 5 bases, with 8 bases between them. CDR1 SGHAT and CDR2 FQDESV come from the germline V gene (reference sequence). The CDR3 totals 13 residues.

The chain recombines TRBV24-1 with TRBJ2-1; 7 bases line up with TRBD1. Per the germline V gene, CDR1 is KGHDR and CDR2 is SFDVKD. J gave up 3 bases and V 3 bases, and 4 bases lay outside the gene matches. The CDR3 covers 15 residues. For the CDR3, the DNA is TGTGCCACCAGTGATGTACAGGGGTACTACAATGAGCAGTTCTTC. It codes for CATSDVQGYYNEQFF.

Comments on this clonotype: A much bigger clone sits one base away, suggesting this may be a read error. The chain employs TRBV5-6 and TRBJ1-2; D is undetermined. V was pared by 4 bases and J by 3 bases, with 13 bases between. The CDR3 is made up of 14 amino acids. Germline CDR1 SGHDT, CDR2 YYEEEE. The CDR3 DNA is TGTGCCAGCAGCCGTGGAGGCGGGCACTATGGCTACACCTTC. Protein: CASSRGGGHYGYTF.

This clonotype came up many times. The chain employs TRBV28 and TRBJ1-5; 9 nucleotides agree with TRBD1. Germline CDR1 is MDHEN and CDR2 is SYDVKM. The CDR3 totals 17 residues. V shed 6 bases, J shed 7 bases, and the junction held 16 bases outside the gene matches. The CDR3 reads CASSHGTGKGPGQPQHF. The CDR3 DNA sequence: TGTGCCAGCAGCCATGGGACAGGGAAGGGTCCGGGACAGCCCCAGCATTTT.

The genes are TRBV20-1 and TRBJ2-3; D call uncertain. Per the germline V gene, CDR1 is DFQATT and CDR2 is SNEGSKA (reference sequence). V was cut by 3 bases and J by 4 bases, with 8 bases left in between. This CDR3 spans 12 amino acids. The CDR3 bases are TGCAGTGCTAGCCGCCGGGCAGATACGCAGTATTTT. Its translation: CSASRRADTQYF.

This clonotype was found many times. The V gene is TRBV27, the J gene TRBJ2-7; TRBD2 matches 8 bases. This CDR3 has 13 residues. Unmatched junction bases numbered 4, after V lost 6 bases and J lost 3 bases. Looked up from germline, CDR1 is MNHEY and CDR2 is SMNVEV (reference sequence). In DNA form, the CDR3 reads TGTGCCAGCAGCCCCCTAGCGGGCTACGAGCAGTACTTC. Translating it yields CASSPLAGYEQYF.

As to this clonotype: Just one base apart from a much larger clone, this may be a read error. The chain recombines TRBV12-3 or TRBV12-4 with TRBJ1-4; D unresolved. This CDR3 comprises 14 residues. CDR3 in DNA: TGTGCCAGCAGTTTAGGGGCCCTAAATGAAGAACTGTTTTTT. Amino acid sequence: CASSLGALNEELFF.

This clonotype was picked up a small number of times. This chain uses TRBV20-1 with TRBJ1-1; possibly TRBD1 for D (6 bases). The CDR3 consists of 13 residues. Germline assignment: CDR1 DFQATT and CDR2 SNEGSKA (reference sequence). The V end was cut by 6 bases, the J end by 4 bases, with 15 bases between. The CDR3 reads CSAPRGGLTEAFF. The CDR3 bases are TGCAGTGCCCCCCGAGGGGGGCTCACTGAAGCTTTCTTT.

This clonotype was recorded many times. The J gene is TRBJ1-6, the V gene TRBV12-3 or TRBV12-4; 7 bases are shared with TRBD1. The CDR3 extends over 14 amino acids. V dropped 5 bases and J dropped 6; count of bases not matched to a gene: 4. CDR3 nucleotides: TGTGCCAGCAGTCGGGGACAGCTTAATTCACCCCTCCACTTT. It is translated as CASSRGQLNSPLHF.

This clonotype was seen a few times. The rearrangement uses TRBV5-1 and TRBJ1-3; perhaps TRBD1 as D (5 bases). In germline, CDR1 is SGHRS, CDR2 YFSETQ. Trimming took 4 bases from V and 4 from J, leaving 18 bases between them. The CDR3 loop spans 16 amino acids. The CDR3 here is CASSPNPQGGGNTIYF. The CDR3 nucleotides read TGCGCCAGCAGCCCCAACCCCCAGGGAGGCGGAAACACCATATATTTT. Based on the CDR3 plus reference TRBV5-1 and TRBJ1-3, the full variable domain is KAGVTQTPRYLIKTRGQQVTLSCSPISGHRSVSWYQQTPGQGLQFLFEYFSETQRNKGNFPGRFSGRQFSNSRSEMNVSTLELGDSALYLCASSPNPQGGGNTIYFGEGSWLTVV.

This clonotype has a count of ten or more. The chain joins TRBV12-5 to TRBJ1-1; tentatively, D is TRBD1 (5 bases). Per the germline V gene, CDR1 is LGHNT and CDR2 is FRNRAP. V was shortened by 3 bases and J by 5 bases, with 10 bases between the two germline ends. The CDR3 runs to 13 residues. The CDR3 spells CASGFGGGTEAFF. The CDR3 DNA follows: TGTGCTAGTGGTTTCGGTGGGGGAACTGAAGCTTTCTTT. The whole variable domain, remainder taken from reference TRBV12-5 and TRBJ1-1, is DARVTQTPRHKVTEMGQEVTMRCQPILGHNTVFWYRQTMMQGLELLAYFRNRAPLDDSGMPKDRFSAEMPDATLATLKIQPSEPRDSAVYFCASGFGGGTEAFFGQGTRLTVV.

This clonotype showed up many times. This sequence joins TRBV12-3 or TRBV12-4 and TRBJ2-7, with unresolved D. The V gene lost 0 bases and the J gene lost 3 bases, with 6 bases spanning the gap. This CDR3 is built from 13 residues. As DNA, the CDR3 is TGTGCCAGCAGTTTAGCGCTTAACTACGAGCAGTACTTC. Translated: CASSLALNYEQYF.

This clonotype was recorded many times. The chain couples TRBV7-2 to TRBJ2-7; D ambiguous. CDR3 length equals 13 residues. The germline V gene has CDR1 SGHTA and CDR2 FQGNSA. V lost 1 base and J 2 bases, leaving 6 bases between the germline ends. CDR3 nucleotides: TGTGCCAGCAGCTTAGGGCAGCCCTACGAGCAGTACTTC. Protein product: CASSLGQPYEQYF.

The chain uses TRBV6-2 or TRBV6-3 and TRBJ1-5; D may be TRBD1 (6 bases). This CDR3 contains 17 residues. Trimming left V 4 bases short and J 2 bases short, with 18 bases between. CDR1 MNHEY and CDR2 SVGEGT come from the germline V gene. In DNA, the CDR3 is TGTGCCAGCAGTTGGTACAGGGAACGATTTGGCAATCAGCCCCAGCATTTT. This encodes CASSWYRERFGNQPQHF.

This clonotype has ten or more counts. J is TRBJ1-6 and V is TRBV28; 9 bases are shared with TRBD1. The CDR3 runs 14 residues. J gave up 7 bases and V 5 bases, and 3 bases lay outside the gene matches. Looked up from germline, CDR1 is MDHEN and CDR2 is SYDVKM. The CDR3 nucleotides read TGTGCCAGCAGTGGGGGACAGGGAAATTCACCCCTCCACTTT. Protein: CASSGGQGNSPLHF.

This clonotype came up many times. The V call is TRBV11-2, the J call TRBJ2-7, with 9 bases lining up with TRBD2. The CDR3 is 15 amino acids. Unmatched junction bases numbered 7, after V lost 5 bases and J lost 2 bases. Germline V gives CDR1 SGHAT, CDR2 FQNNGV. The CDR3: CASSLWAGGTYEQYF. Here the CDR3 DNA reads TGTGCCAGCAGCCTCTGGGCGGGGGGGACCTACGAGCAGTACTTC.

This clonotype occurred many times. The chain couples TRBV2 to TRBJ2-7; D call uncertain. CDR1 is SNHLY and CDR2 is FYNNEI in the germline V gene. The V end was cut by 4 bases, the J end by 2 bases, with 3 bases between. The CDR3 length is 11 residues. The CDR3 bases are TGTGCCAGCAGTGGTCCCTACGAGCAGTACTTC. It specifies CASSGPYEQYF.

The sample holds a few counts of this clonotype. This chain links TRBV11-2 with TRBJ2-2; TRBD2 matches at 12 bases. Germline CDR1 reads SGHAT; CDR2 reads FQNNGV. This CDR3 is built from 17 residues. V lost 1 base, J lost 6 bases, and 6 bases stayed unmatched. CDR3 nucleotides: TGTGCCAGCAGCTTAGGAAATCGACTAGCGGGAGCCGGGGAGCTGTTTTTT. Protein sequence: CASSLGNRLAGAGELFF.

As for this clonotype: This sequence may be a read error, since a much larger clone differs from it by one base. The conserved phenylalanine or tryptophan normally closing the CDR3 is absent here, so this likely arose from a read error. V usage is TRBV12-3 or TRBV12-4 and J usage is TRBJ1-1; D gene uncertain. This CDR3 comprises 13 residues. Deletions cut 7 bases from V and 4 bases from J, with 13 bases between. The CDR3 reads CASNPVGFTEAFS. CDR3 coding DNA: TGTGCCAGCAACCCGGTGGGTTTCACTGAAGCTTTCTCT.

A word on this clonotype: A junction end diverges from the germline sequence, so it may reflect a read error. The chain employs TRBV28 and TRBJ1-2; D is unresolved. CDR1 MDHEN and CDR2 SYDVKM come from the germline V gene. This CDR3 has 14 amino acids. This CDR3 reads CASRPPTAGYGHTF. CDR3 nucleotide sequence: TGTGCCAGCAGGCCCCCAACAGCTGGGTATGGCCACACCTTC.

A remark on this clonotype: This may arise from a read error, as a much more abundant clone is one base away. The conserved final phenylalanine or tryptophan is absent from the CDR3, which likely points to a read error. The CDR3 is CASRTAGAEENIQYL. The CDR3 DNA follows: TGTGCCAGCAGGACAGCGGGAGCCGAGGAAAACATTCAGTACCTC. The chain uses TRBV27 and TRBJ2-4; 8 positions agree with TRBD2. Germline V lookup: CDR1 MNHEY, CDR2 SMNVEV (reference sequence). The CDR3 has 15 amino acids. V gave up 6 bases and J gave up 5 bases; unmatched junction bases: 9.